The present TCR beta chain was sequenced within a study of PD-L1 blockade in urothelial cancer. About the research overall: Blood yielded a median of about 140,000 T cells per sample.

Whole-study results and caveats: Better survival was forecast by a pretreatment blood TCR clonality below the median.

Noted time point: peripheral blood 6 weeks after treatment start. The assay was immunoSEQ multiplex PCR, and TCRdb's table has in-frame clones only and misses some. The data hold 35,000 to 45,000 clones, with 91% observed a single time. Deletions cut 1 base from V and 4 bases from J, with 8 bases between. CDR1 is MNHNS, CDR2 SASEGT, per germline. The CDR3 totals 13 residues. Note on this clone: Antigen unknown.

V gene TRBV6-1 combines with J gene TRBJ2-7; maybe TRBD1 (6 bases). Sequencing used PBMCs, obtained around atezolizumab (anti-PD-L1) treatment. The TCR comes from a man between 65 and 85 years old with urothelial cancer. CDR3 residues: CASSEVRGYEQYF. In nucleotides, the CDR3 is TGTGCCAGCAGTGAAGTGAGGGGGTACGAGCAGTACTTC.